This T cell receptor beta chain was sequenced during a study of T cell responses to AZD1222 COVID-19 vaccine. Produced via immunoSEQ multiplex PCR; TCRdb's table is partial and in-frame only. The table includes 30,000 to 50,000 clones, around 90% detected once. Germline CDR1 and CDR2: SGHAT and FQDESV (reference sequence). Trimming cost V 3 bases and J 6 bases, with 5 bases left between them. This CDR3 region has 11 residues. A word on this clone: The antigen remains undetermined.

Findings of the study overall: Spike-wide coverage was observed for vaccine-associated CD4 TCRs, with dominant responses at 160-218 and 743-854. AZD1222 recipients seropositive at baseline numbered only five to seven. Spike-specific TCR repertoires showed rising breadth and depth after two AZD1222 doses. Females made up more of the donors, who were largely white British, and clonal diversity may have come out too low.

V and J are TRBV11-1 and TRBJ1-2; D unresolved. The starting material was peripheral blood, obtained 28 days after the second dose of the MenACWY control vaccine. This TCR came from an adult who received the MenACWY meningococcal vaccine as a control. CDR3 protein: CASSFRDGYTF. Here the CDR3 DNA reads TGTGCCAGCAGCTTTAGGGATGGCTACACCTTC.